These T cell receptor beta chains were read from a single sample in a study of Ad26.COV2.S vaccination and SARS-CoV-2 variants. TCRdb's copy holds only in-frame clones and misses some; the assay was immunoSEQ multiplex PCR. The sample gives some 390,000 clones, approximately 91% of which show up once; about 2% is in the top ten. Sequencing was performed on peripheral blood, taken in a trial of Ad26.COV2.S vaccine versus placebo. The receptor set was obtained from a person between 18 and 65 years old who received the Ad26.COV2.S COVID-19 vaccine or a placebo. CDR3s include the opening cysteine and the closing phenylalanine or tryptophan. Each record gives: D gene, J gene, CDR3 length, clone size, V gene, CDR3 protein, CDR3 DNA. The D gene is left open where the match is weak. A row's size may be missing; if present it is once, few, many or a size class.

TRBD1 | TRBJ2-7 | 16 | . | TRBV11-3 | CASSLDGTGGTYEQYF | TGTGCCAGCAGCTTAGATGGGACAGGGGGTACCTACGAGCAGTACTTC
. | TRBJ1-5 | 12 | . | TRBV3-1/TRBV3-2 | CASSQGNQPQHF | TGTGCCAGCAGCCAAGGTAATCAGCCCCAGCATTTT
TRBD1 | TRBJ2-3 | 18 | . | TRBV19 | CASSIRRSGQGVADTQYF | TGTGCCAGTAGTATCCGTCGGTCTGGACAGGGGGTGGCAGATACGCAGTATTTT
. | TRBJ2-7 | 15 | . | TRBV7-9 | CASSPGGQGAYEQYF | TGTGCCAGCAGCCCCGGGGGCCAGGGGGCCTACGAGCAGTACTTC
. | TRBJ2-3 | 13 | . | TRBV28 | CASSFGREDTQYF | TGTGCCAGCAGTTTCGGACGGGAAGATACGCAGTATTTT
TRBD2 | TRBJ2-5 | 15 | . | TRBV6-1 | CASSELAGGGETQYF | TGTGCCAGCAGTGAACTAGCGGGAGGTGGGGAGACCCAGTACTTC
TRBD2 | TRBJ2-7 | 14 | . | TRBV5-1 | CASSYSGSSYEQYF | TGCGCCAGCAGCTATAGCGGGAGTTCCTACGAGCAGTACTTC
TRBD2 | TRBJ2-7 | 14 | . | TRBV28 | CASSRGGTPSEQYF | TGTGCCAGCAGCCGGGGGGGGACGCCGTCCGAGCAGTACTTC
. | TRBJ2-1 | 12 | few | TRBV11-3 | CASSSNVNEQFF | TGTGCCAGCAGCTCCAATGTAAATGAGCAGTTCTTC
. | TRBJ2-7 | 13 | . | TRBV5-4 | CASSLPGPYEQYF | TGTGCCAGCAGCTTGCCAGGTCCCTACGAGCAGTACTTC
TRBD1 | TRBJ2-7 | 16 | . | TRBV23-1 | CASSRRRDRGPLEQYF | TGCGCCAGCAGTCGCCGCCGGGACAGGGGCCCCCTCGAGCAGTACTTC